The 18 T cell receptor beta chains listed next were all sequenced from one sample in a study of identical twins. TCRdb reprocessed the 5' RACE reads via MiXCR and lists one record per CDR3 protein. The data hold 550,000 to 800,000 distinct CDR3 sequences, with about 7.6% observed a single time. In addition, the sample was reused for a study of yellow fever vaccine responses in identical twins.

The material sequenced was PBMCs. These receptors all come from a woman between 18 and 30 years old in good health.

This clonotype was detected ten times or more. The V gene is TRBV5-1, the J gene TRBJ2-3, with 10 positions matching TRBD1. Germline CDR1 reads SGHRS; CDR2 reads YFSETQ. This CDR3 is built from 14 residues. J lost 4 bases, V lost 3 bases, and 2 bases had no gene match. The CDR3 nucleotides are TGCGCCAGCAGCTCGGGACAGGGGCCAGATACGCAGTATTTT. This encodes CASSSGQGPDTQYF.

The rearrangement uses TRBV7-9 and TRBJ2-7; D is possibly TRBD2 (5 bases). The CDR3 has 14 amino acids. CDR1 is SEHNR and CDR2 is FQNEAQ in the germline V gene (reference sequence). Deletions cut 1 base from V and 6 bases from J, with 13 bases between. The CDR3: CASSLDYKLGEQYF. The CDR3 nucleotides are TGTGCCAGCAGCTTAGACTATAAACTAGGCGAGCAGTACTTC.

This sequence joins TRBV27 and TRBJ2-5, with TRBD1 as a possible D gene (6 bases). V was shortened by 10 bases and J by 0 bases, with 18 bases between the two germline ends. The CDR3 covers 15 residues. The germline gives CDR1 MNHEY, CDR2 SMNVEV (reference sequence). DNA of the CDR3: TGTGCCACCCGGTCAGGGGCGGCGTACCAAGAGACCCAGTACTTC. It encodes CATRSGAAYQETQYF.

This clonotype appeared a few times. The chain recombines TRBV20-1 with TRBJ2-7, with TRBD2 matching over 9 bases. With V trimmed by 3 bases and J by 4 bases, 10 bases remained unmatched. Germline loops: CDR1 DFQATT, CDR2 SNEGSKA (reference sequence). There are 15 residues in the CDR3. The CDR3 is CSASRGGSGRYEQYF. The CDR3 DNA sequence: TGCAGTGCTAGTAGGGGAGGTAGCGGGAGATACGAGCAGTACTTC.

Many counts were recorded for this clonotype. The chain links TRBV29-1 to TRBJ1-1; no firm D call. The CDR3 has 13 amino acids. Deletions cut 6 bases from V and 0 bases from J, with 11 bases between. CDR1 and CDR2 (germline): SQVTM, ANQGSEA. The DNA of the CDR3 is TGCAGCGTCCCGACGGGGATGAACACTGAAGCTTTCTTT. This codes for CSVPTGMNTEAFF.

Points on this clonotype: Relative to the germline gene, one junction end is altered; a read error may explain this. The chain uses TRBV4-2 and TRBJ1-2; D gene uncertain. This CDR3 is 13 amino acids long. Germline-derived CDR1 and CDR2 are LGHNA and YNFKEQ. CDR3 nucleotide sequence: TGTGCCAGCAGCCCCAGCAGCCTCTATGGGTACACCTTC. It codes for CASSPSSLYGYTF.

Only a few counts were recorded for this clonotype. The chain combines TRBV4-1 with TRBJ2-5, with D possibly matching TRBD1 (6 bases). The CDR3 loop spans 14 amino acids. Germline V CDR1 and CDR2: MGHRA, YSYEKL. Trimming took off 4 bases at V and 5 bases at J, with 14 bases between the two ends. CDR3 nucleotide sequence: TGCGCCAGCAGCCTCCGACAGGCGTCCGAGACCCAGTACTTC. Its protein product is CASSLRQASETQYF.

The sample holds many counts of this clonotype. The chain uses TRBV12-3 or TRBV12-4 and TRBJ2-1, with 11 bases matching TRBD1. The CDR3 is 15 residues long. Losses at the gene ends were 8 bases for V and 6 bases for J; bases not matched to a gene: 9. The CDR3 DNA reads TGTGCCAGCTTTCCCGGACAGGGGGCCGGCAATGAGCAGTTCTTC. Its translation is CASFPGQGAGNEQFF.

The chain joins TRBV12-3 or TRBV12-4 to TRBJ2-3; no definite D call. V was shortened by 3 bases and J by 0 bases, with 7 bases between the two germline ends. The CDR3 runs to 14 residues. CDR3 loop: CASSLRQSTDTQYF. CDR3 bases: TGTGCCAGCAGTTTGCGTCAAAGCACAGATACGCAGTATTTT.

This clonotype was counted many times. In DNA form, the CDR3 reads TGTGCCAGCTCACCACCCTCGGGACTAGGTAGCACAGATACGCAGTATTTT. This gives the protein CASSPPSGLGSTDTQYF. The genes are TRBV18 and TRBJ2-3, with 8 nucleotides matching TRBD2. The V and J ends lost 0 bases and 0 bases, in that order; junction bases with no gene match: 5. Germline V gene data show CDR1 as KGHSH and CDR2 as LQKENI. This CDR3 comprises 17 residues.

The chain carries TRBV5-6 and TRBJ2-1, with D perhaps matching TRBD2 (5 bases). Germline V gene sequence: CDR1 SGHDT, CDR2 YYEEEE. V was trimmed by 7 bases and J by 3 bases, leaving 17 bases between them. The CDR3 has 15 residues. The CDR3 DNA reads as TGTGCCAGCGGCCCCGGGATCAGCGTCTACAATGAGCAGTTCTTC. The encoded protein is CASGPGISVYNEQFF. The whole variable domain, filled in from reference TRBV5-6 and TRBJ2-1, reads DAGVTQSPTHLIKTRGQQVTLRCSPKSGHDTVSWYQQALGQGPQFIFQYYEEEERQRGNFPDRFSGHQFPNYSSELNVNALLLGDSALYLCASGPGISVYNEQFFGPGTRLTVL.

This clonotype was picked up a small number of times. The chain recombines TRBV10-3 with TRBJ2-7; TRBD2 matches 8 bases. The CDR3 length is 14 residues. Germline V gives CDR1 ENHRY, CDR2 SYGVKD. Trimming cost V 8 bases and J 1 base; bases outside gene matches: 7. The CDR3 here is CAIGERELSYEQYF. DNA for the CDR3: TGTGCCATCGGGGAGCGGGAGTTGTCCTACGAGCAGTACTTC.

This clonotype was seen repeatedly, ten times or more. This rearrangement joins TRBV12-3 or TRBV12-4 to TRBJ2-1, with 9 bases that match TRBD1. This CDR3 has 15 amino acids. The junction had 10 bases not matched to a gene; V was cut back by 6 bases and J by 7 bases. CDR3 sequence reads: CASSPDRGFGNEQFF. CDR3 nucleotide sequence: TGTGCCAGCAGCCCGGACAGGGGCTTTGGGAATGAGCAGTTCTTC.

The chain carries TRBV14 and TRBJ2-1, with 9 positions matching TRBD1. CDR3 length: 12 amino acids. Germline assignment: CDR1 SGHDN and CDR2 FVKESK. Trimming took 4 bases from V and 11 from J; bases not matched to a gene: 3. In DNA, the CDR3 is TGTGCCAGCAGCCGGGACAGGGTAAAGCAGTTCTTC. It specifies CASSRDRVKQFF.

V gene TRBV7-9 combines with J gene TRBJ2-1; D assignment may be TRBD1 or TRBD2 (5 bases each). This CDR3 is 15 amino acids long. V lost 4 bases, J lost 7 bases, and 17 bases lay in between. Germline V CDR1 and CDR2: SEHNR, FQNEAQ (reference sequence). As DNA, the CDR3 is TGTGCCAGCAGCTCGACTGGGACCGAAAGAAATGAGCAGTTCTTC. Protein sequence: CASSSTGTERNEQFF.

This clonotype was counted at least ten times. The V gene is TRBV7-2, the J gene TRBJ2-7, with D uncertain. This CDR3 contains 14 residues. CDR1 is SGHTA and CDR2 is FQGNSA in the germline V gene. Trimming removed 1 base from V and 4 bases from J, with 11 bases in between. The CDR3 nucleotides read TGTGCCAGCAGCTTAGGTCCAGACGAGTACGAGCAGTACGTC. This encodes CASSLGPDEYEQYV.

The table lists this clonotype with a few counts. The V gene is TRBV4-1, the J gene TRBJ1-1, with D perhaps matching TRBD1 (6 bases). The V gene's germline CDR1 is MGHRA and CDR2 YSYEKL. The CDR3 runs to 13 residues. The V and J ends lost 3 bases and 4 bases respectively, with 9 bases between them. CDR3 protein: CASSQGASTEAFF. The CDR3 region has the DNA TGCGCCAGCAGCCAGGGGGCTAGCACTGAAGCTTTCTTT.

As DNA, the CDR3 is TGTGCCAGCAGCGCGTCGCGGGGGGTTGCAGATACGCAGTATTTT. Amino acids: CASSASRGVADTQYF. The rearrangement joins TRBV9 to TRBJ2-3, with 8 bases identical to TRBD2. V was pared by 3 bases and J by 4 bases, with 7 bases of the junction left unmatched. Germline CDR1 reads SGDLS; CDR2 reads YYNGEE. This CDR3 is 15 amino acids long. The variable domain in full, completed from reference TRBV9 and TRBJ2-3, reads DSGVTQTPKHLITATGQRVTLRCSPRSGDLSVYWYQQSLDQGLQFLIQYYNGEERAKGNILERFSAQQFPDLHSELNLSSLELGDSALYFCASSASRGVADTQYFGPGTRLTVL.